A selection of T cell receptor beta chains follows, all from one sample in a study of shared clonotypes between healthy human individuals. TCRdb's copy holds only in-frame clones and misses some; the assay was immunoSEQ multiplex PCR. The sample includes 550,000 to 750,000 clones, just over 90% of them seen just once. The sample consisted of naive CD8+ T cells sorted from blood. The receptors here all came from a man aged 25 to 40 in good health. Both conserved end residues are part of each CDR3. The D gene is left open where the match is weak. Size values are once, few and many counts, or a class for expanded clones, and some rows have none.

j_call d_call v_call clone_size cdr3_aa cdr3_nt
TRBJ2-5 - TRBV27 - CASRGRETQYF TGTGCCAGCAGGGGGCGGGAGACCCAGTACTTC
TRBJ1-2 - TRBV5-1 - CASDPLGYYGYTF TGCGCCAGTGATCCGTTGGGATACTATGGCTACACCTTC
TRBJ2-1 - TRBV9 - CASSAWDGDEQFF TGTGCCAGCAGTGCCTGGGATGGCGATGAGCAGTTCTTC
TRBJ2-1 - TRBV29-1 - CSAERGNEQFF TGCAGCGCCGAAAGGGGGAATGAGCAGTTCTTC
TRBJ1-1 - TRBV6-6 - CASSYTSAEAFF TGTGCCAGCAGTTACACGAGCGCTGAAGCTTTCTTT
TRBJ2-7 TRBD1 TRBV5-6 - CASSSTGQSYEQYF TGTGCCAGCAGCTCCACGGGACAGTCCTACGAGCAGTACTTC
TRBJ2-7 TRBD1 TRBV7-6 few CASSPTGQVYEQYF TGTGCCAGCAGCCCAACCGGACAGGTCTACGAGCAGTACTTC
TRBJ2-7 - TRBV28 - CASSEGLELAWAAYEQYF TGTGCCAGCAGTGAGGGCCTCGAACTAGCCTGGGCAGCCTACGAGCAGTACTTC
TRBJ2-7 - TRBV10-1 once CASSDPSAVDLQYF TGCGCCAGCAGTGACCCCTCGGCGGTGGATTTGCAGTACTTC
TRBJ2-7 - TRBV12-1 - CASSFSEREARSSEQYF TGTGCCAGCAGCTTTTCGGAGCGGGAGGCCCGATCGAGTGAGCAGTACTTC
TRBJ1-1 TRBD1 TRBV19 - CASSGQGIYTEAFF TGTGCCAGCTCGGGACAGGGTATCTACACTGAAGCTTTCTTT
TRBJ2-7 - TRBV7-8 - CASSFSDYEQYF TGTGCCAGCAGCTTTTCCGACTACGAGCAGTACTTC
TRBJ2-2 TRBD1 TRBV7-9 - CASSKGQGAPGELFF TGTGCCAGCAGCAAGGGACAGGGAGCTCCCGGGGAGCTGTTTTTT
TRBJ2-7 TRBD2 TRBV9 - CASSKSAGGIYEQYF TGTGCCAGCAGCAAGTCAGCGGGAGGGATTTACGAGCAGTACTTC
TRBJ2-1 - TRBV2 - CASSELGNYNEQFF TGTGCCAGCAGTGAATTGGGTAACTACAATGAGCAGTTCTTC
TRBJ2-1 TRBD2 TRBV10-1 - CASSGASGRASSYNEQFF TGCGCCAGCAGTGGGGCTAGCGGGAGGGCGAGCTCCTACAATGAGCAGTTCTTC
TRBJ2-1 - TRBV28 - CASYGGGRDEQFF TGTGCCAGCTATGGGGGGGGCAGGGATGAGCAGTTCTTC
TRBJ2-4 TRBD1 TRBV2 - CASSEWGQGAKNIQYF TGTGCCAGCAGTGAATGGGGACAGGGGGCCAAAAACATTCAGTACTTC
TRBJ2-7 TRBD2 TRBV5-4 - CASSVGTSGLVYEQYF TGTGCCAGCAGCGTCGGGACTAGCGGGTTGGTCTACGAGCAGTACTTC
TRBJ2-3 - TRBV27 - CASSPGAGMIDTQYF TGTGCCAGCAGCCCTGGGGCGGGAATGATAGATACGCAGTATTTT
TRBJ2-7 - TRBV19 - CASSIKGSSYEQYF TGTGCCAGTAGTATAAAGGGGAGCTCCTACGAGCAGTACTTC
TRBJ2-3 TRBD2 TRBV7-9 once CASSLRTSGKADTQYF TGTGCCAGCAGCCTTAGGACCAGCGGGAAGGCAGATACGCAGTATTTT
TRBJ1-5 - TRBV7-9 - CASSSQGQPQHF TGTGCCAGCAGCTCTCAGGGCCAGCCCCAGCATTTT
TRBJ2-5 - TRBV10-3 - CAISDIEETQYF TGTGCCATCAGTGATATTGAAGAGACCCAGTACTTC
TRBJ2-1 TRBD1 TRBV28 once CASSLPGTGGADEQFF TGTGCCAGCAGTTTACCCGGGACAGGGGGCGCCGATGAGCAGTTCTTC
TRBJ2-1 - TRBV29-1 - CSVDSRGVNEQFF TGCAGCGTTGATAGCAGGGGGGTGAATGAGCAGTTCTTC
TRBJ2-5 TRBD2 TRBV7-9 once CASSFLMLAEVLQETQYF TGTGCCAGCAGCTTCCTAATGCTAGCGGAAGTTCTCCAAGAGACCCAGTACTTC
TRBJ2-2 - TRBV27 - CASRVQGAGELFF TGTGCCAGCAGGGTTCAAGGAGCCGGGGAGCTGTTTTTT
TRBJ2-7 - TRBV19 - CASSAYSGGYEQYF TGTGCCAGTAGTGCATACTCAGGAGGGTACGAGCAGTACTTC
TRBJ2-5 - TRBV7-8 - CASSLAGGTDQETQYF TGTGCCAGCAGCTTAGCGGGGGGTACAGACCAAGAGACCCAGTACTTC
TRBJ2-1 TRBD2 TRBV29-1 once CSVEIAGGLGDEQFF TGCAGCGTTGAGATAGCGGGAGGGCTCGGAGATGAGCAGTTCTTC
TRBJ2-1 - TRBV27 few CASSYYNEQFF TGTGCCAGCAGTTATTACAATGAGCAGTTCTTC
TRBJ1-2 - TRBV7-9 few CASSFEEDGYTF TGTGCCAGCAGCTTTGAAGAGGATGGCTACACCTTC
TRBJ2-7 TRBD2 TRBV11-2 - CASSLGSLKLADSYEQYF TGTGCCAGCAGCTTAGGGTCTCTAAAACTAGCGGACTCCTACGAGCAGTACTTC
TRBJ1-1 - TRBV9 - CASSAHGGLNTEAFF TGTGCCAGCAGCGCCCACGGAGGGTTGAACACTGAAGCTTTCTTT